Sequencing of this TCR beta chain was carried out in a study of response to subunit inactivated influenza vaccine. Notes on the study in general: Each seasonal flu vaccination may recruit only limited new T cells, authors suggested.

Details on this clonotype: The antigen is undetermined.

TCRdb ran MiXCR on the RT-PCR reads and lists one entry per CDR3 protein. Among 650,000 to 800,000 distinct CDR3 sequences listed, roughly 13% were seen once. The sample in question was PBMCs from blood, obtained 14 to 15 days before vaccination. This sequence was found in a man aged 45-65 years who received an inactivated influenza vaccine.

CDR3 protein: CASSSGQYKETQYF. CDR3 nucleotides: TGTGCCAGCAGCTCGGGACAGTACAAGGAGACCCAGTACTTC. V and J are TRBV12-3 or TRBV12-4 and TRBJ2-5; the match to TRBD1 covers 7 bases. Germline trimming cut 6 bases from V and 5 bases from J; bases unmatched to any gene: 9. This CDR3 has 14 residues.